Listed below are T cell receptor beta chains from one sample, sequenced in a study of T-cell reconstitution after alpha-beta-depleted transplantation in children. TCRdb ran MiXCR on the PCR reads and lists one entry per CDR3 protein. The top ten hold approximately 14% of the sample, which has around 500,000 distinct CDR3 sequences, about 23% seen once. This specimen consisted of PBMCs, mostly from graft donor cells, obtained 360 days after TCRalphabeta/CD19-depleted stem cell transplant. All receptors derive from a boy in the first two years of life who had a stem cell transplant for acute myeloid leukemia, so the T cells may come from the graft donor. Both conserved end residues are part of each CDR3. The order of the fields is J gene, clone size, V gene, D gene, CDR3 protein, CDR3 DNA. D genes are given only for firm matches. Only some rows state a clone size, as once, few, many or a class for expanded clones.

J gene: TRBJ2-2
clone size: -
V gene: TRBV2
D gene: TRBD1
CDR3 protein: CASSDDGQAYTGELFF
CDR3 DNA: TGTGCCAGCAGTGATGACGGACAGGCCTACACCGGGGAGCTGTTTTTT

J gene: TRBJ1-4
clone size: -
V gene: TRBV7-2
D gene: TRBD1
CDR3 protein: CASSLGSGTGVFF
CDR3 DNA: TGTGCCAGCAGCTTAGGCTCCGGGACAGGGGTATTTTTT

J gene: TRBJ2-1
clone size: few
V gene: TRBV7-2
D gene: -
CDR3 protein: CASSLEGPLYNEQFF
CDR3 DNA: TGTGCCAGCAGCTTAGAGGGGCCCCTGTACAATGAGCAGTTCTTC

J gene: TRBJ2-7
clone size: -
V gene: TRBV21-1
D gene: -
CDR3 protein: CASSKARAYEQYF
CDR3 DNA: TGTGCCAGCAGCAAGGCCCGTGCCTACGAGCAGTACTTC

J gene: TRBJ2-3
clone size: few
V gene: TRBV12-3/TRBV12-4
D gene: -
CDR3 protein: CASSLGLGRDTQYF
CDR3 DNA: TGTGCCAGCAGTTTAGGCCTGGGGCGGGATACGCAGTATTTT

J gene: TRBJ2-2
clone size: few
V gene: TRBV7-7
D gene: -
CDR3 protein: CASSLGGSRELFF
CDR3 DNA: TGTGCCAGCAGCTTAGGGGGTAGCCGGGAGCTGTTTTTT

J gene: TRBJ2-2
clone size: -
V gene: TRBV7-3
D gene: TRBD1
CDR3 protein: CASSLGQLGTGELFF
CDR3 DNA: TGTGCCAGCAGTTTGGGACAGCTAGGGACCGGGGAGCTGTTTTTT

J gene: TRBJ2-5
clone size: many
V gene: TRBV20-1
D gene: TRBD2
CDR3 protein: CSATPYGGRETQYF
CDR3 DNA: TGCAGTGCTACTCCCTACGGGGGGAGAGAGACCCAGTACTTC

J gene: TRBJ1-5
clone size: -
V gene: TRBV15
D gene: -
CDR3 protein: CATSRDRGENQPQHF
CDR3 DNA: TGTGCCACCAGCAGAGATAGGGGGGAGAATCAGCCCCAGCATTTT

J gene: TRBJ2-7
clone size: many
V gene: TRBV7-9
D gene: TRBD1
CDR3 protein: CASSRDRGEQYF
CDR3 DNA: TGTGCCAGCAGCCGGGACAGGGGCGAGCAGTACTTC

J gene: TRBJ2-1
clone size: -
V gene: TRBV24-1
D gene: -
CDR3 protein: CATAASRYNEQFF
CDR3 DNA: TGTGCCACCGCGGCTAGCCGATACAATGAGCAGTTCTTC

J gene: TRBJ1-5
clone size: -
V gene: TRBV18
D gene: -
CDR3 protein: CASSPSGLGNQPQHF
CDR3 DNA: TGTGCCAGCTCACCGTCGGGGTTGGGCAATCAGCCCCAGCATTTT

J gene: TRBJ2-5
clone size: many
V gene: TRBV6-5
D gene: -
CDR3 protein: CASSSSQGEGEETQYF
CDR3 DNA: TGTGCCAGCAGTTCCTCTCAGGGGGAGGGGGAAGAGACCCAGTACTTC

J gene: TRBJ1-3
clone size: few
V gene: TRBV15
D gene: -
CDR3 protein: CATTSHAGSGNTIYF
CDR3 DNA: TGTGCCACCACCTCCCATGCAGGCTCTGGAAACACCATATATTTT

J gene: TRBJ2-2
clone size: few
V gene: TRBV10-3
D gene: TRBD1
CDR3 protein: CAISEPDRGDTGELFF
CDR3 DNA: TGTGCCATCAGTGAGCCGGACAGGGGAGACACCGGGGAGCTGTTTTTT

J gene: TRBJ2-3
clone size: many
V gene: TRBV5-1
D gene: -
CDR3 protein: CASSPHRGLEPDTQYF
CDR3 DNA: TGCGCCAGCAGCCCCCACAGGGGACTAGAGCCAGATACGCAGTATTTT

J gene: TRBJ2-2
clone size: -
V gene: TRBV7-2
D gene: -
CDR3 protein: CASSHGVTGELFF
CDR3 DNA: TGTGCCAGCAGCCATGGGGTCACCGGGGAGCTGTTTTTT

J gene: TRBJ2-4
clone size: few
V gene: TRBV10-3
D gene: -
CDR3 protein: CAISELQGPKNIQYF
CDR3 DNA: TGTGCCATCAGTGAACTACAGGGACCCAAAAACATTCAGTACTTC

J gene: TRBJ1-3
clone size: -
V gene: TRBV4-3
D gene: -
CDR3 protein: CASSQGQTTGNTIYF
CDR3 DNA: TGCGCCAGCAGCCAAGGACAGACAACTGGAAACACCATATATTTT

J gene: TRBJ2-2
clone size: -
V gene: TRBV6-1
D gene: -
CDR3 protein: CASADRGSTGELFF
CDR3 DNA: TGTGCCAGCGCCGACCGGGGTTCCACCGGGGAGCTGTTTTTT

J gene: TRBJ2-5
clone size: few
V gene: TRBV7-9
D gene: TRBD2
CDR3 protein: CASSSGTSGVYQETQYF
CDR3 DNA: TGTGCCAGCAGCTCAGGGACTAGCGGCGTGTACCAAGAGACCCAGTACTTC

J gene: TRBJ2-1
clone size: few
V gene: TRBV6-1
D gene: -
CDR3 protein: CASTRRGAIDEQFF
CDR3 DNA: TGTGCCAGCACCCGACGGGGGGCCATTGATGAGCAGTTCTTC

J gene: TRBJ2-5
clone size: few
V gene: TRBV6-1
D gene: -
CDR3 protein: CASRMGGEETQYF
CDR3 DNA: TGTGCCAGCAGAATGGGGGGAGAAGAGACCCAGTACTTC

J gene: TRBJ2-5
clone size: many
V gene: TRBV10-3
D gene: TRBD1
CDR3 protein: CAIRSDRQETQYF
CDR3 DNA: TGTGCCATCAGGTCGGACAGGCAAGAGACCCAGTACTTC

J gene: TRBJ1-2
clone size: many
V gene: TRBV5-1
D gene: -
CDR3 protein: CASSLGTTPYGYTF
CDR3 DNA: TGCGCCAGCAGCTTGGGGACAACTCCCTATGGCTACACCTTC

J gene: TRBJ2-3
clone size: once
V gene: TRBV6-2/TRBV6-3
D gene: -
CDR3 protein: CASSSLESTDTQYF
CDR3 DNA: TGTGCCAGCAGTTCGCTGGAAAGCACAGATACGCAGTATTTT

J gene: TRBJ2-3
clone size: few
V gene: TRBV12-3/TRBV12-4
D gene: -
CDR3 protein: CASKLAPETSTDTQYF
CDR3 DNA: TGTGCCAGCAAGTTAGCCCCGGAAACTAGCACAGATACGCAGTATTTT

J gene: TRBJ2-3
clone size: few
V gene: TRBV12-3/TRBV12-4
D gene: TRBD1
CDR3 protein: CASTAGGEVTDTQYF
CDR3 DNA: TGTGCCAGCACCGCAGGGGGCGAGGTCACAGATACGCAGTATTTT

J gene: TRBJ1-2
clone size: many
V gene: TRBV12-3/TRBV12-4
D gene: -
CDR3 protein: CASSRLTVGTGYTF
CDR3 DNA: TGTGCCAGCAGCCGATTGACGGTTGGGACGGGCTACACCTTC

J gene: TRBJ2-5
clone size: few
V gene: TRBV6-6
D gene: -
CDR3 protein: CASSYGDETQYF
CDR3 DNA: TGTGCCAGCAGTTACGGGGACGAGACCCAGTACTTC

J gene: TRBJ1-2
clone size: many
V gene: TRBV20-1
D gene: -
CDR3 protein: CSAREPYGYTF
CDR3 DNA: TGCAGTGCTAGAGAACCCTATGGCTACACCTTC

J gene: TRBJ2-7
clone size: few
V gene: TRBV4-3
D gene: -
CDR3 protein: CASSQDRTGEQYF
CDR3 DNA: TGCGCCAGCAGCCAAGACCGGACGGGGGAGCAGTACTTC

J gene: TRBJ2-3
clone size: -
V gene: TRBV20-1
D gene: TRBD2
CDR3 protein: CSARDGASGGPTDTQYF
CDR3 DNA: TGCAGTGCTAGAGATGGGGCTAGCGGGGGCCCTACAGATACGCAGTATTTT

J gene: TRBJ2-3
clone size: few
V gene: TRBV12-3/TRBV12-4
D gene: -
CDR3 protein: CASGPGRSTDTQYF
CDR3 DNA: TGTGCCAGTGGACCAGGACGGAGCACAGATACGCAGTATTTT

J gene: TRBJ2-5
clone size: many
V gene: TRBV6-5
D gene: TRBD2
CDR3 protein: CASSYSTGGAQETQYF
CDR3 DNA: TGTGCCAGCAGTTACTCGACGGGGGGGGCACAAGAGACCCAGTACTTC

J gene: TRBJ1-4
clone size: -
V gene: TRBV18
D gene: TRBD1
CDR3 protein: CASSPPLEGAKLFF
CDR3 DNA: TGTGCCAGCTCACCACCTCTTGAGGGGGCAAAACTGTTTTTT

J gene: TRBJ1-5
clone size: -
V gene: TRBV30
D gene: -
CDR3 protein: CAWIWGGNQPQHF
CDR3 DNA: TGTGCCTGGATATGGGGAGGGAATCAGCCCCAGCATTTT

J gene: TRBJ1-6
clone size: few
V gene: TRBV12-3/TRBV12-4
D gene: TRBD1
CDR3 protein: CASRLGTGGSNSPLHF
CDR3 DNA: TGTGCCAGCAGGCTAGGGACAGGGGGATCCAATTCACCCCTCCACTTT

J gene: TRBJ2-5
clone size: -
V gene: TRBV27
D gene: -
CDR3 protein: CASSPGPGLVPETQYF
CDR3 DNA: TGTGCCAGCAGTCCCGGCCCCGGATTAGTACCAGAGACCCAGTACTTC

J gene: TRBJ2-3
clone size: -
V gene: TRBV20-1
D gene: -
CDR3 protein: CSARGTSAQYF
CDR3 DNA: TGCAGTGCTAGAGGGACATCTGCGCAGTATTTT

J gene: TRBJ2-3
clone size: many
V gene: TRBV29-1
D gene: -
CDR3 protein: CSVEDRTPTDTQYF
CDR3 DNA: TGCAGCGTTGAAGATCGGACACCGACAGATACGCAGTATTTT

J gene: TRBJ2-1
clone size: -
V gene: TRBV7-9
D gene: TRBD2
CDR3 protein: CASSFLGLLAADEQFF
CDR3 DNA: TGTGCCAGCAGCTTTCTGGGACTCCTAGCGGCTGATGAGCAGTTCTTC

J gene: TRBJ2-1
clone size: -
V gene: TRBV13
D gene: -
CDR3 protein: CASSLPGDYSYNEQFF
CDR3 DNA: TGTGCCAGCAGCTTACCCGGTGACTACTCCTACAATGAGCAGTTCTTC

J gene: TRBJ1-1
clone size: few
V gene: TRBV10-1
D gene: TRBD1
CDR3 protein: CASSEYDRGDTEAFF
CDR3 DNA: TGCGCCAGCAGTGAGTATGACAGGGGGGACACTGAAGCTTTCTTT

J gene: TRBJ2-5
clone size: few
V gene: TRBV7-2
D gene: TRBD2
CDR3 protein: CASSLELAGPKTQYF
CDR3 DNA: TGTGCCAGCAGCTTAGAGCTAGCGGGGCCCAAGACCCAGTACTTC

J gene: TRBJ2-7
clone size: many
V gene: TRBV7-9
D gene: TRBD2
CDR3 protein: CASSLALAGGYEQYF
CDR3 DNA: TGTGCCAGCAGCTTAGCACTAGCGGGGGGCTACGAGCAGTACTTC

J gene: TRBJ1-1
clone size: few
V gene: TRBV20-1
D gene: -
CDR3 protein: CSANPFEAFF
CDR3 DNA: TGCAGTGCTAACCCGTTTGAAGCTTTCTTT

J gene: TRBJ1-1
clone size: few
V gene: TRBV10-3
D gene: -
CDR3 protein: CAISETVNTEAFF
CDR3 DNA: TGTGCCATCAGTGAGACGGTAAACACTGAAGCTTTCTTT